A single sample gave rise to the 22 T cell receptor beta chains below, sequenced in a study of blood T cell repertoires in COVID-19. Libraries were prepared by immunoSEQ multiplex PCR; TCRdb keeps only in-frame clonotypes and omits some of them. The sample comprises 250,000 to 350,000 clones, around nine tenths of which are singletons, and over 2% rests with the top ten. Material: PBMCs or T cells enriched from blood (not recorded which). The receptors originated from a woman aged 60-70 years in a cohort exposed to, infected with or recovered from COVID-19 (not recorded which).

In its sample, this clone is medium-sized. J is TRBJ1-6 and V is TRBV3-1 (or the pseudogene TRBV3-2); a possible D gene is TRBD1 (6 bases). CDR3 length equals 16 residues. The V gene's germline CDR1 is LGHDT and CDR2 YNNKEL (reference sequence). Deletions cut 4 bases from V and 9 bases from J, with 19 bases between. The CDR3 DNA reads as TGTGCCAGCAGCCTTCGGGGGGGCCCCGGGGGTTCACCCCTCCACTTT. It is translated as CASSLRGGPGGSPLHF.

The CDR3 loop is CASSIRDRDQPQHF. CDR3 in DNA: TGTGCCAGTAGTATCAGGGATAGGGATCAGCCCCAGCATTTT. The chain links TRBV19 to TRBJ1-5; TRBD1 might be the D (5 bases). The V and J ends lost 3 bases and 5 bases respectively, with 11 bases between them. Germline V gene sequence: CDR1 LNHDA, CDR2 SQIVND (reference sequence). The length of the CDR3 is 14 residues.

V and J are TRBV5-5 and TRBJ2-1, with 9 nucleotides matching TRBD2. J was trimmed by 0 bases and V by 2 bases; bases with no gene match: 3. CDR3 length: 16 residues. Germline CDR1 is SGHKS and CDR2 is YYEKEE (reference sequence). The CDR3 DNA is TGTGCCAGCAGCTTCCTAGCGGGGCGCTCCTACAATGAGCAGTTCTTC. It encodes CASSFLAGRSYNEQFF.

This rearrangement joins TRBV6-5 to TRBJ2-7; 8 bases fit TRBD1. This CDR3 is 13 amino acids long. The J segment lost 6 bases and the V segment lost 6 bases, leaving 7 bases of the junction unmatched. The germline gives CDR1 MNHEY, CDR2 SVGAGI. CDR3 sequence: CASRLRQGSEQYF. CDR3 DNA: TGTGCCAGCAGGTTGAGACAGGGGAGCGAGCAGTACTTC.

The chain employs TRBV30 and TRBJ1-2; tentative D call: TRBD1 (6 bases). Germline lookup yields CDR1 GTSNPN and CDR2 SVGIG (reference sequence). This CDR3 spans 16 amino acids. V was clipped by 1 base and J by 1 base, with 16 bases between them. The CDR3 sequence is CAWSAPGQPFNYGYTF. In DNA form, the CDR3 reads TGTGCCTGGAGTGCGCCAGGACAGCCGTTTAACTATGGCTACACCTTC.

The CDR3 here is CASKAQTSGNEQYF. CDR3 DNA: TGTGCCAGCAAAGCCCAGACTAGCGGGAACGAGCAGTACTTC. This chain connects TRBV25-1 to TRBJ2-7; 11 bases align to TRBD2. CDR1 is MGHDK, CDR2 SYGVNS, per germline. The CDR3 covers 14 residues. Trimming at V came to 7 bases and at J to 5 bases, leaving 7 bases not matched to a gene.

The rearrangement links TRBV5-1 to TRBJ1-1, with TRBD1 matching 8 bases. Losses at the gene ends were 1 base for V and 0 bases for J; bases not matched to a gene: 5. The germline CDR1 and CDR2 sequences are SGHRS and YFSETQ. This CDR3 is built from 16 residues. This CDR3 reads CASSLTGGSLNTEAFF. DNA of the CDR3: TGCGCCAGCAGCTTGACAGGGGGGTCCCTGAACACTGAAGCTTTCTTT.

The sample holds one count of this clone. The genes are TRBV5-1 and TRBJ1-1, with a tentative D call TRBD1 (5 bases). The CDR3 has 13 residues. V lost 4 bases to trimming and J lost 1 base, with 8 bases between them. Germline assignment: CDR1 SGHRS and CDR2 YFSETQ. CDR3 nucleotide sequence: TGCGCCAGCAGCATTCAGGGGAACACTGAAGCTTTCTTT. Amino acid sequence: CASSIQGNTEAFF.

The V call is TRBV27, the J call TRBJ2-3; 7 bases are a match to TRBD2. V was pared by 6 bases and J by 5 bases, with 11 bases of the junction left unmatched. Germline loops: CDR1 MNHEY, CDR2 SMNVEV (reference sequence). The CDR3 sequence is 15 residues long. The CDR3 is CASRTELARKDTQYF. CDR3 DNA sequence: TGTGCCAGCAGAACGGAACTAGCGAGAAAAGATACGCAGTATTTT.

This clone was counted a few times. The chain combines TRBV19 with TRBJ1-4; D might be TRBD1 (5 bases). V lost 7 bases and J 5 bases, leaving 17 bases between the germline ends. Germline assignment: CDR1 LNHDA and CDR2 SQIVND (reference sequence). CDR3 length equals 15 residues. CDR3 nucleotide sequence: TGTGCCAGTACTAGTCGGCCAGGGTGGAATGAAAAACTGTTTTTT. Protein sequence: CASTSRPGWNEKLFF.

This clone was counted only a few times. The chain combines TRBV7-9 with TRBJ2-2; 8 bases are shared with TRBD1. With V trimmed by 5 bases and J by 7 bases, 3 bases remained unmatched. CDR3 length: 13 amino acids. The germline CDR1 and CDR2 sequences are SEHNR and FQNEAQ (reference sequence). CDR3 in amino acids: CASSQTGVGELFF. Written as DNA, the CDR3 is TGTGCCAGCAGCCAGACAGGGGTCGGGGAGCTGTTTTTT. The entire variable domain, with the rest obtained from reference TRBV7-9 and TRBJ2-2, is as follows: DTGVSQNPRHKITKRGQNVTFRCDPISEHNRLYWYRQTLGQGPEFLTYFQNEAQLEKSRLLSDRFSAERPKGSFSTLEIQRTEQGDSAMYLCASSQTGVGELFFGEGSRLTVL.

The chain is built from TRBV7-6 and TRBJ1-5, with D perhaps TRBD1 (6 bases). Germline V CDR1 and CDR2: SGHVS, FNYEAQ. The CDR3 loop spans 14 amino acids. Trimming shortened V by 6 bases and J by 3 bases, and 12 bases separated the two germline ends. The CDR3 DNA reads TGTGCCAGCAGTTTGGACAGTACCAATCAGCCCCAGCATTTT. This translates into CASSLDSTNQPQHF.

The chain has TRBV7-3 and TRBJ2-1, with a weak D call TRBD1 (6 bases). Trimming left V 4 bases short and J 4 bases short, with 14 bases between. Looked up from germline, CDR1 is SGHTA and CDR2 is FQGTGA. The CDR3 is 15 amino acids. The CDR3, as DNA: TGTGCCAGCAGCTACCCAGGGACACCTTACAATGAGCAGTTCTTC. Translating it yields CASSYPGTPYNEQFF.

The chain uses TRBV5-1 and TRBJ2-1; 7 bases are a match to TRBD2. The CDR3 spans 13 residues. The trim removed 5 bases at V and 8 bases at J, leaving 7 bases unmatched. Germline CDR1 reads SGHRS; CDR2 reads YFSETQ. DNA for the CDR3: TGCGCCAGCAGTTCTGCTAGCGGCGATGAGCAGTTCTTC. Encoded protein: CASSSASGDEQFF.

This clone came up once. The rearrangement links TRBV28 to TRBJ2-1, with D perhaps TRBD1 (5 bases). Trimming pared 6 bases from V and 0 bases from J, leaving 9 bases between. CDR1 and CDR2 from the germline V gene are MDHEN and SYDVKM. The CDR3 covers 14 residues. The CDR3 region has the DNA TGTGCCAGCAGCCCTACAGGCTCCTACAATGAGCAGTTCTTC. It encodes CASSPTGSYNEQFF.

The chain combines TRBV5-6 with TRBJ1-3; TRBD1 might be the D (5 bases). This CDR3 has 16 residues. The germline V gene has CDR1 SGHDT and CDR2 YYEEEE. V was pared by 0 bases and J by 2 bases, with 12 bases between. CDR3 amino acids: CASSLGAGFAGNTIYF. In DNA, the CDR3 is TGTGCCAGCAGCTTGGGGGCAGGGTTCGCTGGAAACACCATATATTTT.

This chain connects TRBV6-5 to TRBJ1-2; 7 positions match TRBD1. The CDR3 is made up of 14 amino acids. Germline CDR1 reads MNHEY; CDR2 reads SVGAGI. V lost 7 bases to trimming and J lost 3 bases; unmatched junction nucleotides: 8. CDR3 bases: TGTGCCAGCAAAAAACCTGACAGGGACTATGGCTACACCTTC. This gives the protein CASKKPDRDYGYTF.

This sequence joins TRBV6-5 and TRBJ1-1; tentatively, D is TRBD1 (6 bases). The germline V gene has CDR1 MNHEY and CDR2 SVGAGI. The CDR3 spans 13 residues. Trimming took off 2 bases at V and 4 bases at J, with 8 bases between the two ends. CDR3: CASSYIGGTEAFF. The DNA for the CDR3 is TGTGCCAGCAGTTACATAGGGGGCACTGAAGCTTTCTTT.

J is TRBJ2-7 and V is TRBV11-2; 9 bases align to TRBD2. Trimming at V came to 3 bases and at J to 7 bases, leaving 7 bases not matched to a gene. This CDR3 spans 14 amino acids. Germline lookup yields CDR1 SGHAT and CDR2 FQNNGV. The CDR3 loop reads CASSLGLAGREQYF. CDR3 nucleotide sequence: TGTGCCAGCAGCTTGGGGCTAGCGGGACGGGAGCAGTACTTC.

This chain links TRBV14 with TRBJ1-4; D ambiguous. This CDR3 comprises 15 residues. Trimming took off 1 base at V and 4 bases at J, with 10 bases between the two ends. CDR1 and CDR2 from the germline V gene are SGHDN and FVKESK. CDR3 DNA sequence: TGTGCCAGCAGCCAAGCCTCTGTATATAATGAAAAACTGTTTTTT. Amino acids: CASSQASVYNEKLFF.

The CDR3 coding sequence is TGCGCCAGCAGTCTGGGCAGGGGTGGCAATCAGCCCCAGCATTTT. Translating gives CASSLGRGGNQPQHF. The chain is built from TRBV23-1 and TRBJ1-5; a possible D gene is TRBD1 (6 bases). TRBV23-1 is annotated as an ORF whose role is uncertain. V gave up 4 bases and J gave up 2 bases, with 12 bases separating them. The CDR3 extends over 15 amino acids.

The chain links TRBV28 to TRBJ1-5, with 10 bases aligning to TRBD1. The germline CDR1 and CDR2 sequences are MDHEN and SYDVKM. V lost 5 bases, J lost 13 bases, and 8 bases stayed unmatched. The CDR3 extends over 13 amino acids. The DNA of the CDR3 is TGTGCCAGCAGTAAAAGACAGGGGGCATCACAGCATTTT. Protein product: CASSKRQGASQHF.